This T cell receptor beta chain emerged from a study of blood T cell repertoires in COVID-19. TCRdb's table, derived via immunoSEQ multiplex PCR, lists solely in-frame clones and lacks some. The repertoire holds roughly 130,000 clones, with over 70% as singletons. Germline values: CDR1 ENHRY, CDR2 SYGVKD. The length of the CDR3 is 16 residues. With 3 bases clipped from V and 1 base from J, the junction kept 7 bases outside the gene matches. The sequenced material came from peripheral blood. The chain uses TRBV10-3 and TRBJ1-1, with 8 bases aligning to TRBD1. The receptor's source is a man aged 55 to 69 with active or convalescent COVID-19. The CDR3 spells CAISDTKTGENTEAFF. DNA for the CDR3: TGTGCCATCAGTGATACGAAGACAGGGGAGAACACTGAAGCTTTCTTT.